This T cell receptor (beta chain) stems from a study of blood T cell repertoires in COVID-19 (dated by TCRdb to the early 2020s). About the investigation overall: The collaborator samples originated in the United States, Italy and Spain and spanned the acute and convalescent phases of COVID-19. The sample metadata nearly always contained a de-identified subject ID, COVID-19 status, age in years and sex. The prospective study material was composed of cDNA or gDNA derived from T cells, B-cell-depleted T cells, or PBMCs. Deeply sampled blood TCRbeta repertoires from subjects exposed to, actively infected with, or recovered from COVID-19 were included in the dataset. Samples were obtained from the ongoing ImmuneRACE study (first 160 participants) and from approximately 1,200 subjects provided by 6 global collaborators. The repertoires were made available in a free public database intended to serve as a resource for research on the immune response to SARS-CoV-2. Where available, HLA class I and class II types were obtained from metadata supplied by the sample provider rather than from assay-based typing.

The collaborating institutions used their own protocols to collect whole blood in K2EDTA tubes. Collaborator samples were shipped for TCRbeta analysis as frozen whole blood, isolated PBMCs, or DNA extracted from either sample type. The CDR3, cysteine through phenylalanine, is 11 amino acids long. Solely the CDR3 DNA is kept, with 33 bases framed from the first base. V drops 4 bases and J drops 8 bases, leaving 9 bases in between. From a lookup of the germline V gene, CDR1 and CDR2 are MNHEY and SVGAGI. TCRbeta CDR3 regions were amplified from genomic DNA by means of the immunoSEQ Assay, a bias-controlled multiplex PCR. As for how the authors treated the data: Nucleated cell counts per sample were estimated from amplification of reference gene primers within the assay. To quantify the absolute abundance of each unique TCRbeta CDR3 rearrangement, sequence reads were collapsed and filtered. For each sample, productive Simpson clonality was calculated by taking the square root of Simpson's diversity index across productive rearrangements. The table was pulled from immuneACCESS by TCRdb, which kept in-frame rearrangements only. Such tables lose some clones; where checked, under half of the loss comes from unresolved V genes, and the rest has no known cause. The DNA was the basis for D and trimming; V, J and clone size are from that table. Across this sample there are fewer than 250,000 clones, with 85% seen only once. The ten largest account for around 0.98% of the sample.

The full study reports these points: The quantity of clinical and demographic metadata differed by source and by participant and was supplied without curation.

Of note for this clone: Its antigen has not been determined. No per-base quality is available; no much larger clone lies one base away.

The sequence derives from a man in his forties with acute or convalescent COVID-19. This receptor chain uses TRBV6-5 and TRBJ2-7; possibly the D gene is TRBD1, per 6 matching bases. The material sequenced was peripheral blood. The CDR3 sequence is CASSSRDKQYF. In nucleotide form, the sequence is TGTGCCAGCAGTTCAAGGGACAAGCAGTACTTC.